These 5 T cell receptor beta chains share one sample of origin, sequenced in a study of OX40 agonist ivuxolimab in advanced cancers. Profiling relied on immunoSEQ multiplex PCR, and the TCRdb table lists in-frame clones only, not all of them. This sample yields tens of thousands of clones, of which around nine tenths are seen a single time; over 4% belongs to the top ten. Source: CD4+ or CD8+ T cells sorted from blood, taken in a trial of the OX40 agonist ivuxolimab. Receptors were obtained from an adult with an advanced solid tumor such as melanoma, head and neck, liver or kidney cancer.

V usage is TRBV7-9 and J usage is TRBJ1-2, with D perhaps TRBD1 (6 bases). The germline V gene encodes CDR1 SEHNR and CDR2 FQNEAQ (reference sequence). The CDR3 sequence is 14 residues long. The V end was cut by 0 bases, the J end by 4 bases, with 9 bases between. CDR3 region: CASSLAGQPYGYTF. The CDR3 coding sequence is TGTGCCAGCAGCTTAGCCGGACAGCCCTATGGCTACACCTTC.

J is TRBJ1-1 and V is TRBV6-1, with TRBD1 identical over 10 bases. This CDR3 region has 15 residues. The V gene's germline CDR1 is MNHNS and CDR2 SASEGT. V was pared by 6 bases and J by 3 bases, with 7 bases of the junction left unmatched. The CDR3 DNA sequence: TGTGCCAGCAGACCCTTCGGGACAGGGGACACTGAAGCTTTCTTT. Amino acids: CASRPFGTGDTEAFF.

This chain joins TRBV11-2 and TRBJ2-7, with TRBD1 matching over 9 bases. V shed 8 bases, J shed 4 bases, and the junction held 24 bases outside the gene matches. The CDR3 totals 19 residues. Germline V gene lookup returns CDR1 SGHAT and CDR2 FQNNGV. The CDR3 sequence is CASLGSPGQGEERAYEQYF. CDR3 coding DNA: TGTGCCAGCCTAGGGTCCCCGGGACAGGGAGAGGAGAGGGCGTACGAGCAGTACTTC.

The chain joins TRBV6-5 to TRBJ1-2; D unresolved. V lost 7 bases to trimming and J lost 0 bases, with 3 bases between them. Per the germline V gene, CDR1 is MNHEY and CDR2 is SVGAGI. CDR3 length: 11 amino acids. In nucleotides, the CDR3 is TGTGCCAGCAAGACTAACTATGGCTACACCTTC. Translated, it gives CASKTNYGYTF.

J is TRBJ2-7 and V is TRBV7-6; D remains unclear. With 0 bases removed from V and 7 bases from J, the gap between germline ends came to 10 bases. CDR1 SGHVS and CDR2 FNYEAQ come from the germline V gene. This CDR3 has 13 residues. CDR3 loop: CASSLAEDLEQYV. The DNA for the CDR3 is TGTGCCAGCAGCTTAGCCGAGGATTTGGAGCAGTACGTC.